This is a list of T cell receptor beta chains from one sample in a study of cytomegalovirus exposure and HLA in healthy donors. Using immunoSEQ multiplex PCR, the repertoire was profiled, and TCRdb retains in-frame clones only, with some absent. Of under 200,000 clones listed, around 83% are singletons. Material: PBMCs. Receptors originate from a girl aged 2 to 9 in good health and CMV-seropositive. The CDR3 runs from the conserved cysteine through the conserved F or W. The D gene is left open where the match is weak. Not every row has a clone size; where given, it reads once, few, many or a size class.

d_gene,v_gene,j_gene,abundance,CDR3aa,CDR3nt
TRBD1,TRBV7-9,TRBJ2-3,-,CASSRAGQVTDTQYF,TGTGCCAGCAGCCGCGCGGGACAGGTCACAGATACGCAGTATTTT
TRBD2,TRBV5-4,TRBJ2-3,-,CASSGGLADTDTQYF,TGTGCCAGCAGCGGGGGACTAGCGGACACAGATACGCAGTATTTT
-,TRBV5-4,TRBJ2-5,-,CASSRQGGGETQYF,TGTGCCAGCAGCCGACAGGGAGGAGGAGAGACCCAGTACTTC
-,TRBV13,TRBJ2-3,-,CASSFTKRAGTDTQYF,TGTGCCAGCAGCTTCACGAAAAGGGCGGGAACAGATACGCAGTATTTT
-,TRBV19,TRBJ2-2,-,CASYLDRGTGELFF,TGTGCCAGTTACTTGGATAGGGGCACCGGGGAGCTGTTTTTT
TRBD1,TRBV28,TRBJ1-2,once,CASQTQLTGDYGYTF,TGTGCCAGCCAAACGCAATTGACAGGGGACTATGGCTACACCTTC
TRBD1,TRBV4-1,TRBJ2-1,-,CASSHGTGGRREQFF,TGCGCCAGCAGCCATGGGACAGGGGGCAGAAGGGAGCAGTTCTTC
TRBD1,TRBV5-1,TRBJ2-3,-,CASSLGTGVLNTQYF,TGCGCCAGCAGCTTAGGGACAGGGGTTTTGAATACGCAGTATTTT
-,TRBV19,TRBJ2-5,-,CASSIGGSETQYF,TGTGCCAGTAGTATTGGGGGCTCGGAGACCCAGTACTTC
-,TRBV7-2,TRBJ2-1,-,CASSPILASSYNEQFF,TGTGCCAGCAGCCCGATTCTAGCGAGCTCCTACAATGAGCAGTTCTTC
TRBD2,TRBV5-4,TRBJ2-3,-,CASSLRREGGSDTQYF,TGTGCCAGCAGCTTGCGTAGGGAGGGAGGTAGCGATACGCAGTATTTT
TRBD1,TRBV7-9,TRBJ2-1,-,CASSYPLGQGLEQFF,TGTGCCAGCAGCTACCCTTTGGGACAGGGGCTTGAGCAGTTCTTC
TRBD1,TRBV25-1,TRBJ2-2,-,CASSPTGETGELFF,TGTGCCAGCAGCCCTACAGGGGAAACCGGGGAGCTGTTTTTT
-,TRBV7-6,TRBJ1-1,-,CASSLAGGNTEAFF,TGTGCCAGCAGCTTAGCGGGGGGGAACACTGAAGCTTTCTTT
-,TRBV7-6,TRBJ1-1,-,CASTGGGGTEAFF,TGTGCCAGCACGGGAGGGGGGGGGACTGAAGCTTTCTTT
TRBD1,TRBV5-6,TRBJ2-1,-,CASSFGTGASYNEQFF,TGTGCCAGCAGCTTTGGGACAGGGGCGTCGTACAATGAGCAGTTCTTC
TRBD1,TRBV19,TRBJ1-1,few,CASSTGTALNTEAFF,TGTGCCAGTAGTACCGGGACAGCTCTGAACACTGAAGCTTTCTTT
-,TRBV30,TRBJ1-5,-,CAWTVGNQPQHF,TGTGCCTGGACAGTTGGCAATCAGCCCCAGCATTTT
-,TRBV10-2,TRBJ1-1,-,CASIGSEAFF,TGCGCCAGCATCGGGTCTGAAGCTTTCTTT
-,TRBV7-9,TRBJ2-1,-,CASSSLVFRFF,TGTGCCAGCAGCTCCCTAGTTTTTAGGTTCTTC
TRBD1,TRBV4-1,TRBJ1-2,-,CASSLARTGVHGYTF,TGCGCCAGCAGCCTCGCTCGCACAGGGGTCCATGGCTACACCTTC
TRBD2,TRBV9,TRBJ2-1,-,CASSLRRPSGIHEQFF,TGTGCCAGCAGCCTAAGACGGCCTAGCGGGATCCATGAGCAGTTCTTC
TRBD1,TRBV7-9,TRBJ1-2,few,CASSPGSGQGAYGYTF,TGTGCCAGCAGCCCAGGTTCTGGACAGGGAGCTTATGGCTACACCTTC
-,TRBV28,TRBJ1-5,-,CASSLSFDRRRQPQHF,TGTGCCAGCAGTTTAAGTTTCGACAGAAGGCGTCAGCCCCAGCATTTT
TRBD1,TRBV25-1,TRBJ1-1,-,CASSNPGTGGNTEAFF,TGTGCCAGCAGTAACCCGGGGACAGGGGGGAACACTGAAGCTTTCTTT
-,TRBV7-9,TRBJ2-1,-,CASSLGRRFDEQFF,TGTGCCAGCAGCCTGGGCCGCCGCTTCGATGAGCAGTTCTTC
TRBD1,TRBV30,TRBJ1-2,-,CAWSRQGFGYTF,TGTGCCTGGAGTCGACAGGGGTTTGGCTACACCTTC
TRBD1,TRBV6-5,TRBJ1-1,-,CASSWDRVNTEAFF,TGTGCCAGCAGCTGGGACAGGGTGAACACTGAAGCTTTCTTT
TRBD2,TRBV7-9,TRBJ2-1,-,CASSLSLLAGGNEQFF,TGTGCCAGCAGCTTGAGTTTGCTAGCGGGGGGCAATGAGCAGTTCTTC
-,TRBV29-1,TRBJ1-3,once,CSVPEAGTIYF,TGCAGCGTCCCTGAAGCGGGCACCATATATTTT
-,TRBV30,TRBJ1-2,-,CASTAGNYGYTF,TGTGCCTCCACAGCGGGAAACTATGGCTACACCTTC
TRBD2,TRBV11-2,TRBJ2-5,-,CASTLTGSGREETQYF,TGTGCCAGCACCCTTACGGGTAGCGGGAGGGAAGAGACCCAGTACTTC
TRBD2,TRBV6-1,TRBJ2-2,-,CASSESGLATGELFF,TGTGCCAGCAGTGAGTCCGGACTAGCGACCGGGGAGCTGTTTTTT
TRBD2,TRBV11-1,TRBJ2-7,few,CASSPGLAGVKYEQYF,TGTGCCAGCAGCCCCGGACTAGCGGGAGTAAAGTACGAGCAGTACTTC
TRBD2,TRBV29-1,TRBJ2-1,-,CSVAGVEYEQFF,TGCAGCGTCGCGGGAGTGGAATATGAGCAGTTCTTC
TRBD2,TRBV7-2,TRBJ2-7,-,CASSSAASGGFYEQYF,TGTGCCAGCAGCTCAGCCGCTAGCGGGGGATTCTACGAGCAGTACTTC
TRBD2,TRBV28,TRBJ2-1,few,CASKHSSGGWYNEQFF,TGTGCCAGCAAACATTCGAGCGGGGGATGGTACAATGAGCAGTTCTTC
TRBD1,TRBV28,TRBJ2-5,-,CASSLFGRGLRETQYF,TGTGCCAGCAGTTTATTCGGCAGGGGGCTCAGGGAGACCCAGTACTTC
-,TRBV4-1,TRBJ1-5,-,CASSQSVRDQPQHF,TGCGCCAGCAGCCAGTCAGTCAGGGATCAGCCCCAGCATTTT
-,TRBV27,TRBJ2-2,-,CASSSIGQDTGELFF,TGTGCCAGCAGTTCCATTGGCCAGGATACCGGGGAGCTGTTTTTT
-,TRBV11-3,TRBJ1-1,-,CASSFSLNTEAFF,TGTGCCAGCAGCTTTAGCCTGAACACTGAAGCTTTCTTT
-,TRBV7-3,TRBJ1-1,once,CASSLYGANTEAFF,TGTGCCAGCAGCTTGTATGGGGCGAACACTGAAGCTTTCTTT
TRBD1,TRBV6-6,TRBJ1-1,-,CASSLGQGMQGAAFF,TGTGCCAGCAGTTTAGGACAGGGGATGCAAGGGGCTGCTTTCTTT
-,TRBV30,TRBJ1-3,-,CAWSEGVAGNTIYF,TGTGCCTGGAGTGAAGGGGTTGCTGGAAACACCATATATTTT
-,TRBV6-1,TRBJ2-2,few,CASSDRDTGELFF,TGTGCCAGCAGTGACAGGGACACCGGGGAGCTGTTTTTT
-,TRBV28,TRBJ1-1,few,CASSDTPGHSDTEAFF,TGTGCCAGCAGTGACACCCCGGGACACTCCGACACTGAAGCTTTCTTT
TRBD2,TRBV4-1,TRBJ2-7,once,CASSPPLAGEDEQYF,TGCGCCAGCAGCCCCCCGCTAGCGGGAGAGGACGAGCAGTACTTC
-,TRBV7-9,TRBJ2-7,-,CASSPGSYEQYF,TGTGCCAGCAGCCCGGGCTCCTACGAGCAGTACTTC
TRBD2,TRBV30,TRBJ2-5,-,CAWSVAGGRETQYF,TGTGCCTGGAGTGTAGCGGGAGGAAGAGAGACCCAGTACTTC
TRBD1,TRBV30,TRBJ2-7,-,CAWSYRPADRGKYYEQYF,TGTGCCTGGAGTTACCGTCCCGCGGACAGGGGGAAATACTACGAGCAGTACTTC
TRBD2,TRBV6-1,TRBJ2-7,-,CASSAGLAGYYEQYF,TGTGCCAGCAGTGCAGGACTAGCGGGCTACTACGAGCAGTACTTC
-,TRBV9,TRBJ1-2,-,CASSAAVQGSHYGYTF,TGTGCCAGCAGCGCCGCCGTCCAGGGGTCACATTATGGCTACACCTTC
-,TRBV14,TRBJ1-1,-,CASSPYTNTEAFF,TGTGCCAGCAGCCCATACACGAACACTGAAGCTTTCTTT
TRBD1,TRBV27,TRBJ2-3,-,CASSLGDRLTDTQYF,TGTGCCAGCAGTTTAGGGGACAGGCTCACAGATACGCAGTATTTT
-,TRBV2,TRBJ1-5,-,CASSVNDQPQRF,TGTGCCAGCAGTGTAAACGATCAGCCCCAGCGTTTT
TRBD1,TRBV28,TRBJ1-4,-,CASSLDQGATNEKLFF,TGTGCCAGCAGTTTGGACCAGGGGGCGACTAATGAAAAACTGTTTTTT
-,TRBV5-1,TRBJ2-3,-,CASSLMTETDTQYF,TGCGCCAGCAGCTTGATGACAGAAACAGATACGCAGTATTTT
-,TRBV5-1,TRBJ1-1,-,CASSSSEGRNTEAFF,TGCGCCAGCAGCTCCTCGGAGGGGCGGAACACTGAAGCTTTCTTT
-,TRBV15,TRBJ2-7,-,CATSSPVQANEQYF,TGTGCCACCAGCAGCCCAGTACAGGCCAACGAGCAGTACTTC